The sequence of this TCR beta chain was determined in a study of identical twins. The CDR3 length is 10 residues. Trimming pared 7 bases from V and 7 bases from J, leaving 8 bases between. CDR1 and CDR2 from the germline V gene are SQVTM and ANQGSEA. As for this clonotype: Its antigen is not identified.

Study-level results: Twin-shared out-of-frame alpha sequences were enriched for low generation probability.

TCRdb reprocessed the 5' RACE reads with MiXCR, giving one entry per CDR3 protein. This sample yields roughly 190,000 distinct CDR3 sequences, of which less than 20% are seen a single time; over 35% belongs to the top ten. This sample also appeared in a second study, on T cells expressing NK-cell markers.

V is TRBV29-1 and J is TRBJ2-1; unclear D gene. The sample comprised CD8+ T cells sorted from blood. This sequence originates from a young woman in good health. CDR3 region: CSAFRNEQFF. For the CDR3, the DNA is TGCAGCGCCTTCAGGAATGAGCAGTTCTTC.